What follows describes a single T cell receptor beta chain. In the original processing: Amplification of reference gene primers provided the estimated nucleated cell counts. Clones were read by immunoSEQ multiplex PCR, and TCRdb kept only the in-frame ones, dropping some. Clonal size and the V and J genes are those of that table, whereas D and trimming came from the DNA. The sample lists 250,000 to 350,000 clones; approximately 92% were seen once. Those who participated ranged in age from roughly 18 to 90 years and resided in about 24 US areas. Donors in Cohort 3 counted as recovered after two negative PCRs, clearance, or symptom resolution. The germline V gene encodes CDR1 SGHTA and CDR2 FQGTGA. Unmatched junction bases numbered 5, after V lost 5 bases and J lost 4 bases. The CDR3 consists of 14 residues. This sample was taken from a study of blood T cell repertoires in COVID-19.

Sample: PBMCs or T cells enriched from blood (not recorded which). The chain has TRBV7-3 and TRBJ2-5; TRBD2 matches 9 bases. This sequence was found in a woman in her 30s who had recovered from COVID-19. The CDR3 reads CASSNGLALETQYF. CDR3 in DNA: TGTGCCAGCAGCAACGGACTAGCGCTAGAGACCCAGTACTTC.